This T cell receptor (beta chain) originates from a study of cytomegalovirus exposure and HLA in healthy donors. Study-level points and caveats: There was a cluster of highly shared sequence variants that was likely a sequencing artifact. In most subjects, TCR beta sequences reportedly gave accurate predictions of HLA-A and HLA-B alleles.

Trimming took off 0 bases at V and 0 bases at J, with 9 bases between the two ends. The germline gives CDR1 SGHRS, CDR2 YFSETQ. This CDR3 has 15 amino acids. For this clone: Its antigen is not identified.

PCR was performed using 60 Vbeta and 13 Jbeta primers. The assay was immunoSEQ multiplex PCR, and TCRdb's table has in-frame clones only and misses some. This table has about 140,000 clones, 80% appearing once. Sequencing input: PBMCs. This chain uses TRBV5-1 with TRBJ1-1; D gene unclear. The source is a man in his forties in good health and CMV-seronegative. CDR3 loop: CASSLVPDMNTEAFF. The CDR3 bases are TGCGCCAGCAGCTTGGTTCCAGACATGAACACTGAAGCTTTCTTT.